This T cell receptor (beta chain) emerged from a study of T cells in Graves' hyperthyroidism and ophthalmopathy. Overall study results and limits: In blood, most of the thyroid clonotypes expanded above 0.001 were also present.

The germline V gene has CDR1 MDHEN and CDR2 SYDVKM. The CDR3 loop spans 14 amino acids. V gave up 2 bases and J gave up 7 bases; unmatched junction bases: 3. This clonotype was detected many times. No antigen is known for it. RNA transcripts yielded amplified TCR beta CDR3 regions. The TCR CDR3 was amplified in a first-round RT-PCR using the HTBI primer set. One entry per CDR3 protein, called by TCRdb with MiXCR from the multiplex PCR reads. The profile shows under 450,000 distinct CDR3 sequences, about 18% of them singletons. The patients, who ranged from 18 to 65 in age, presented with newly diagnosed hyperthyroidism lasting under 2 months. Exclusion followed for patients with uncontrolled infection, other autoimmune disease, pregnancy or lactation. The study collected blood at first hyperthyroidism diagnosis, before any ophthalmopathy symptoms arose.

The sequenced sample was blood. V is TRBV28 and J is TRBJ2-1, with 9 bases fitting TRBD2. The TCR comes from a woman under 40 with Graves' hyperthyroidism that later progressed to Graves' ophthalmopathy. As DNA, the CDR3 is TGTGCCAGCAGTTTACCGACTAGCGGAAATGAGCAGTTCTTC. Its translation: CASSLPTSGNEQFF.